This TCR beta chain stems from a study of blood T cell repertoires in COVID-19. Background on the study: In each case, the material was cDNA or gDNA derived from T cells, B-cell-depleted T cells, or PBMCs.

This clone was recorded only once. Here immunoSEQ multiplex PCR was the method, and the copy in TCRdb shows in-frame clones only, minus some. The sample holds under 200,000 clones, 75% to 90% seen once. CDR3 length equals 14 residues. The germline V gene encodes CDR1 KGHSH and CDR2 LQKENI. Trimming stripped 3 bases from V and 1 base from J, with 7 bases between. Residents of 24 US areas, aged roughly 18 to 89 years, made up the participants. Cohorts were based on clinical histories the participants reported. What the recovered Cohort 3 donors had was two negative PCRs, clearance, or symptom resolution.

The chain has TRBV18 and TRBJ1-3; D is uncertain. Sequencing input: PBMCs or T cells enriched from blood (not recorded which). The receptor was isolated from a woman aged 18 to 35 who had recovered from COVID-19. In DNA, the CDR3 is TGTGCCAGCTCACCTCGAGAATCTGGAAACACCATATATTTT. This encodes CASSPRESGNTIYF.